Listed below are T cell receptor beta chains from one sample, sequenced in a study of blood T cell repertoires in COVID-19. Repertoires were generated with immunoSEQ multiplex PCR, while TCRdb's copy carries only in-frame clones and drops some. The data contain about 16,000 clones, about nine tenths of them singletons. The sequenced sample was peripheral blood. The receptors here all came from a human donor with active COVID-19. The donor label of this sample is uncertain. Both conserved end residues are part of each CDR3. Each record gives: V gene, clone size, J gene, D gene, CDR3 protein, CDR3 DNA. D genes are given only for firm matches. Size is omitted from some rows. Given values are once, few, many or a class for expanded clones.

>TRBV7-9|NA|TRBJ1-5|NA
CASSWAGPGQPQHF
TGTGCCAGCAGCTGGGCGGGGCCGGGGCAGCCCCAGCATTTT
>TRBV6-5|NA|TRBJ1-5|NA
CASSYSYQGNQPQHF
TGTGCCAGCAGTTACTCTTACCAGGGCAATCAGCCCCAGCATTTT
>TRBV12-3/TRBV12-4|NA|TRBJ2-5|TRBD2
CASSITRGAQYF
TGTGCCAGCAGTATAACCCGGGGGGCCCAGTACTTC
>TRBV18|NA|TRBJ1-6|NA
CASSPPGLLNSPLHF
TGTGCCAGCTCACCACCGGGGCTTCTTAATTCACCCCTCCACTTT
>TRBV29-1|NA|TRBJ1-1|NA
CSVAHGKTEAFF
TGCAGCGTTGCACACGGGAAGACTGAAGCTTTCTTT
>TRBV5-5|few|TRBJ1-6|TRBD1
CASSLETGNSPLHF
TGTGCCAGCAGCTTGGAGACAGGGAATTCACCCCTCCACTTT
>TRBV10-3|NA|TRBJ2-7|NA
CAISESLATVEQYF
TGTGCCATCAGTGAGTCGCTAGCCACGGTTGAGCAGTACTTC
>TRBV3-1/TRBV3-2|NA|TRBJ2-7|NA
CASSEGQPYEQYF
TGTGCCAGCAGCGAGGGACAACCCTACGAGCAGTACTTC
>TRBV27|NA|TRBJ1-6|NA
CASSFVHNGGGGTHF
TGTGCCAGCAGTTTTGTTCATAACGGTGGGGGGGGAACCCACTTT
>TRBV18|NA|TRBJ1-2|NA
CASSSSGVFGYGYTF
TGTGCCAGCTCATCCTCAGGGGTGTTCGGCTATGGCTACACCTTC
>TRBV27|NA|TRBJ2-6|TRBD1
CASSLRDRSHSGANVLTF
TGTGCCAGCAGTTTACGGGACAGATCACACTCTGGGGCCAACGTCCTGACTTTC
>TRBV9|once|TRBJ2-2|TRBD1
CASSVRQGVPGELFF
TGTGCCAGCAGCGTTCGGCAGGGGGTCCCCGGGGAGCTGTTTTTT
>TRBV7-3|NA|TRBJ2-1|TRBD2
CASSLSGVSYNEQFF
TGTGCCAGCAGCCTAAGCGGGGTGTCCTACAATGAGCAGTTCTTC
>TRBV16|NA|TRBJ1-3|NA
CASSQFNSGNTIYF
TGTGCCAGCAGCCAATTTAACTCTGGAAACACCATATATTTT
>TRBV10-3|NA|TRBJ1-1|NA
CAISGGEVMNTEAFF
TGTGCCATCAGTGGCGGGGAAGTAATGAACACTGAAGCTTTCTTT
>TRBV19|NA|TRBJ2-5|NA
CASKQTRGAAETQYF
TGTGCCAGTAAACAGACCAGGGGGGCGGCAGAGACCCAGTACTTC
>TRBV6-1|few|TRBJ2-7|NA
CASSEGPNPSYEQYF
TGTGCCAGCAGTGAGGGCCCCAACCCCTCCTACGAGCAGTACTTC
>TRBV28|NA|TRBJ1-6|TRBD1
CASRPSGQVQNSPLHF
TGTGCCAGCAGGCCCTCCGGACAGGTCCAGAATTCACCCCTCCACTTT
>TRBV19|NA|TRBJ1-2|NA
CASSSQGSNYGYTF
TGTGCCAGTAGTTCGCAGGGCTCGAACTATGGCTACACCTTC
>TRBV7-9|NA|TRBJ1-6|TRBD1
CASSPSDRGNNSPLHF
TGTGCCAGCAGCCCAAGCGACAGGGGCAATAATTCACCCCTCCACTTT
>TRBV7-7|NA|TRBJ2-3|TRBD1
CASSPTGGTDTQYF
TGTGCTAGCAGCCCTACAGGGGGCACAGATACGCAGTATTTT
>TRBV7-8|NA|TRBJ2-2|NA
CASSLSPDTGELFF
TGTGCCAGCAGCCTATCTCCGGACACCGGGGAGCTGTTTTTT
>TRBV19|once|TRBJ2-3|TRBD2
CASSIVAGGTDTQYF
TGTGCCAGTAGTATAGTAGCGGGGGGCACAGATACGCAGTATTTT
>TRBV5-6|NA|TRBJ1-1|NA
CASSLYQGTEAFF
TGTGCCAGCAGCTTATACCAGGGGACCGAAGCTTTCTTT
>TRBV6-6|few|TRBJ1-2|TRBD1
CASSYSETGNYGYTF
TGTGCCAGCAGTTACTCTGAGACAGGGAACTATGGCTACACCTTC
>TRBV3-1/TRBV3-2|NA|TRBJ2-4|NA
CASSQDGPRDTKNIQYF
TGTGCCAGCAGCCAAGATGGCCCCCGGGACACCAAAAACATTCAGTACTTC
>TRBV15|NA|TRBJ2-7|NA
CATSISWGDEQYF
TGTGCCACCAGCATAAGCTGGGGAGACGAGCAGTACTTC
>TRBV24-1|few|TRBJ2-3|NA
CATSRSSGAIGDTQYF
TGTGCCACCAGTCGGAGTTCTGGGGCCATTGGAGATACGCAGTATTTT
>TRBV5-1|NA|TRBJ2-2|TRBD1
CASSADRASTGELFF
TGCGCCAGCAGCGCGGACAGGGCGTCAACCGGGGAGCTGTTTTTT
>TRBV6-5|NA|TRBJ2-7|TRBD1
CASRDRGGSYEQYF
TGTGCCAGCAGGGACAGGGGTGGGTCCTACGAGCAGTACTTC
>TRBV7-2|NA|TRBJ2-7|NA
CASSSTNYEQYF
TGTGCCAGCAGCTCAACAAACTACGAGCAGTACTTC
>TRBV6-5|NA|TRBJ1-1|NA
CASSYSRGMNTEAFF
TGTGCCAGCAGTTACTCGAGGGGGATGAACACTGAAGCTTTCTTT
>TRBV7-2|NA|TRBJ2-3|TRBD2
CASSSTLSGYQQYF
TGTGCCAGCAGCAGTACCCTTAGCGGGTACCAGCAGTATTTT
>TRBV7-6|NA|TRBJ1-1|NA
CASSPYSTEAFF
TGTGCCAGCAGCCCCTATTCCACTGAAGCTTTCTTT
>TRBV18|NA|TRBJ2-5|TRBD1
CASSLPGGSGKTQYF
TGTGCCAGCTCACTGCCAGGGGGCAGCGGAAAGACCCAGTACTTC
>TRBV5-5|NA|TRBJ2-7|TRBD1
CASSLETGTYEQYF
TGTGCCAGCAGCTTGGAGACAGGGACCTACGAGCAGTACTTC
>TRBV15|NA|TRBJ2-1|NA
CATSREGGYEQFF
TGTGCCACCAGCAGAGAAGGGGGTTATGAGCAGTTCTTC
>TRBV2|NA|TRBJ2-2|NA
CASSKQAVPGELFF
TGTGCCAGCAGCAAACAGGCCGTCCCCGGGGAGCTGTTTTTT
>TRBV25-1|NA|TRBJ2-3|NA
CASSESVVPDTQYF
TGTGCCAGCAGTGAATCAGTTGTCCCAGATACGCAGTATTTT
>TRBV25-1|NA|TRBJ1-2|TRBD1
CASMDREDGYTF
TGTGCCAGTATGGACAGGGAAGACGGCTACACCTTC
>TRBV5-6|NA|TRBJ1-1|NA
CASSLGVVNTEAFF
TGTGCCAGCAGCTTAGGGGTGGTGAACACTGAAGCTTTCTTT
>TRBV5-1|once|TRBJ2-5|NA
CASSLGNRAQYF
TGCGCCAGCAGCTTGGGGAATCGGGCCCAGTACTTC
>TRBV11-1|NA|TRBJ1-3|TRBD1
CASSQGEFAGNTIYF
TGTGCCAGCAGCCAGGGGGAATTTGCTGGAAACACCATATATTTT
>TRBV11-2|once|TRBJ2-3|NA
CASSEDYITDTQYF
TGTGCCAGCAGCGAGGACTATATCACAGATACGCAGTATTTT
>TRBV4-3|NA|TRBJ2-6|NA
CASSRVSTASGANVLTF
TGCGCCAGCAGCCGAGTATCAACAGCCTCTGGGGCCAACGTCCTGACTTTC
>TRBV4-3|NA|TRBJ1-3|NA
CASSQDMLGAGNTIYF
TGCGCCAGCAGCCAAGATATGCTAGGGGCTGGAAACACCATATATTTT
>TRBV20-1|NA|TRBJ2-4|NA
CSAMGQNIQYF
TGCAGTGCCATGGGGCAAAACATTCAGTACTTC
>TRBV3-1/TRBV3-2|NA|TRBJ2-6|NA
CASIQAGANVLTF
TGTGCCAGCATTCAGGCGGGGGCCAACGTCCTGACTTTC
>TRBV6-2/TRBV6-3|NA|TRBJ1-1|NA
CASSYSGGNAEAFF
TGTGCCAGCAGTTACTCCGGAGGAAACGCTGAAGCTTTCTTT
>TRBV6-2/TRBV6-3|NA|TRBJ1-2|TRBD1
CASSKGQGAYGYTF
TGTGCCAGCAGTAAGGGACAGGGAGCCTATGGCTACACCTTC
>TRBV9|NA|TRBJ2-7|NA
CASSVEGGTGYEQYF
TGTGCCAGCAGCGTAGAGGGGGGGACTGGCTACGAGCAGTACTTC
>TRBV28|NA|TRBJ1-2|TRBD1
CASSGGQGLGSGYTF
TGTGCCAGCAGCGGGGGACAGGGGCTTGGGTCTGGCTACACCTTC
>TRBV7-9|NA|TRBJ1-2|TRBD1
CASGLAGQYGYTF
TGTGCCAGCGGTCTCGCGGGACAGTATGGCTACACCTTC
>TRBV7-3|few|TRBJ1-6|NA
CASSAGDNSPLHF
TGTGCCAGCAGTGCGGGCGATAATTCACCCCTCCACTTT